A single sample is the source of the 15 T cell receptor beta chains below, sequenced in a study of T cell repertoires in cytomegalovirus infection. A single record per CDR3 protein comes from TCRdb applying MiXCR to the reads. The sample carries about 190,000 distinct CDR3 sequences, approximately 9.7% recorded once. The sample was PBMCs. The receptors were sampled from a human donor in good health (CMV status not recorded). Some clones in this sample may be carry-over from other donors' samples.

This clonotype was counted at least ten times. The chain joins TRBV7-2 to TRBJ1-4, with D unresolved. The length of the CDR3 is 12 residues. Germline V gene lookup returns CDR1 SGHTA and CDR2 FQGNSA. The V end was cut by 1 base, the J end by 8 bases, with 5 bases between. The CDR3 is CASSLVEEKLFF. The DNA for the CDR3 is TGTGCCAGCAGCTTAGTAGAGGAAAAACTGTTTTTT.

This clonotype was seen ten or more times. This sequence joins TRBV7-2 and TRBJ2-7, with D possibly being TRBD2 (5 bases). Looked up from germline, CDR1 is SGHTA and CDR2 is FQGNSA. V was pared by 2 bases and J by 2 bases, with 13 bases between. The CDR3 length is 15 residues. The CDR3 region has the DNA TGTGCCAGCAGCTTAAGCGCTAGAGGGACCTACGAGCAGTACTTC. Its translation is CASSLSARGTYEQYF.

This clonotype has at least ten counts. The chain combines TRBV5-6 with TRBJ1-4, with 8 bases fitting TRBD1. From germline, CDR1 is SGHDT and CDR2 YYEEEE. V trimming: 4 bases; J trimming: 6 bases; junction bases outside the gene matches: 5. CDR3 size: 14 residues. The CDR3 coding sequence is TGTGCCAGCAGCCCGGACAGGGTTGATGAAAAACTGTTTTTT. Its translation: CASSPDRVDEKLFF.

This clonotype was counted only a few times. V is TRBV20-1 and J is TRBJ2-1; 14 bases match TRBD2. The CDR3 runs to 17 residues. Germline V gene lookup returns CDR1 DFQATT and CDR2 SNEGSKA (reference sequence). V lost 0 bases to trimming and J lost 8 bases; unmatched junction nucleotides: 9. In DNA form, the CDR3 reads TGCAGTGCTAGAGATAGGAGGACTAGCGGGGGGCTTTATGAGCAGTTCTTC. This codes for CSARDRRTSGGLYEQFF.

As concerns this clonotype: This may arise from a read error, as a much more abundant clone is one base away. The chain recombines TRBV2 with TRBJ1-2, with D possibly TRBD1 on 6 matching bases. Germline V gives CDR1 SNHLY, CDR2 FYNNEI. This CDR3 contains 13 residues. V was pared by 2 bases and J by 7 bases, with 11 bases between. The chain's CDR3 is CASSESDSAGYTF. In nucleotides, the CDR3 is TGTGCCAGCAGTGAATCGGACAGTGCTGGCTACACCTTC.

The chain uses TRBV6-1 and TRBJ1-5, with 7 bases fitting TRBD1. CDR3 length: 14 amino acids. With V trimmed by 6 bases and J by 6 bases, 8 bases remained unmatched. In germline, CDR1 is MNHNS, CDR2 SASEGT. This CDR3 is CASSQYRGGQPQHF. Written as DNA, the CDR3 is TGTGCCAGCAGCCAGTACAGGGGCGGTCAGCCCCAGCATTTT.

The chain employs TRBV29-1 and TRBJ1-1; 10 bases are shared with TRBD1. Germline loops: CDR1 SQVTM, CDR2 ANQGSEA. This CDR3 is 14 amino acids long. J gave up 6 bases and V 6 bases, and 10 bases lay outside the gene matches. The CDR3 loop is CSVGDRGWVAEAFF. CDR3 coding DNA: TGCAGCGTGGGGGACAGGGGCTGGGTCGCTGAAGCTTTCTTT. Variable domain in full (rest from reference TRBV29-1 and TRBJ1-1): SAVISQKPSRDICQRGTSLTIQCQVDSQVTMMFWYRQQPGQSLTLIATANQGSEATYESGFVIDKFPISRPNLTFSTLTVSNMSPEDSSIYLCSVGDRGWVAEAFFGQGTRLTVV.

This clonotype was counted many times. The rearrangement uses TRBV11-2 and TRBJ1-2; maybe TRBD1 (5 bases). The ends were cut back, 4 bases at V and 8 bases at J, with 11 bases in the middle. Germline CDR1 is SGHAT and CDR2 is FQNNGV. The CDR3 length is 12 residues. Here the CDR3 DNA reads TGTGCCAGCAGCTCCAGGGCGGACGGCTACACCTTC. Residues: CASSSRADGYTF.

This clonotype was seen at least ten times. The chain joins TRBV7-9 to TRBJ2-1; 10 bases are shared with TRBD2. Unmatched junction bases numbered 9, after V lost 5 bases and J lost 5 bases. Germline V lookup: CDR1 SEHNR, CDR2 FQNEAQ (reference sequence). CDR3 length: 16 amino acids. CDR3 in amino acids: CASSPTTGLADNEQFF. DNA of the CDR3: TGTGCCAGCAGCCCCACAACCGGACTAGCGGACAATGAGCAGTTCTTC.

This clonotype occurred a few times. V is TRBV20-1 and J is TRBJ1-5; no definite D call. Trimming stripped 1 base from V and 5 bases from J, with 12 bases between. Per the germline V gene, CDR1 is DFQATT and CDR2 is SNEGSKA (reference sequence). CDR3 length: 14 amino acids. As DNA, the CDR3 is TGCAGTGCTAGAGCACTCTCTCGAGATCAGCCCCAGCATTTT. Protein product: CSARALSRDQPQHF.

This clonotype was seen at least ten times. V gene TRBV7-8 combines with J gene TRBJ2-1, with 8 bases fitting TRBD2. Germline trimming cut 5 bases from V and 2 bases from J; bases unmatched to any gene: 11. Looked up from germline, CDR1 is SGHVS and CDR2 is FQNEAQ. There are 17 residues in the CDR3. Here the CDR3 DNA reads TGTGCCAGCAGCCAGCGACTAGCGATATCAACCTACAATGAGCAGTTCTTC. It yields the protein CASSQRLAISTYNEQFF.

This clonotype was detected a few times. CDR3 sequence reads: CASSLVHMNTEAFF. CDR3 in DNA: TGTGCCAGCAGCTTGGTCCACATGAACACTGAAGCTTTCTTT. The chain recombines TRBV5-6 with TRBJ1-1; D is undetermined. Trimming took off 0 bases at V and 0 bases at J, with 6 bases between the two ends. This CDR3 has 14 amino acids. Germline values: CDR1 SGHDT, CDR2 YYEEEE. Combining the CDR3 with reference TRBV5-6 and TRBJ1-1 gives the whole variable domain DAGVTQSPTHLIKTRGQQVTLRCSPKSGHDTVSWYQQALGQGPQFIFQYYEEEERQRGNFPDRFSGHQFPNYSSELNVNALLLGDSALYLCASSLVHMNTEAFFGQGTRLTVV.

This clonotype appeared a few times. J is TRBJ2-1 and V is TRBV3-1; 11 bases align to TRBD1. The CDR3 is 14 residues long. Germline V gene sequence: CDR1 LGHDT, CDR2 YNNKEL (reference sequence). With 3 bases clipped from V and 9 bases from J, the junction kept 4 bases outside the gene matches. CDR3 amino acids: CASSQGQGVSEQFF. The CDR3 region has the DNA TGTGCCAGCAGCCAGGGACAGGGGGTGAGTGAGCAGTTCTTC.

The sample holds many counts of this clonotype. The chain combines TRBV7-6 with TRBJ1-1; possible D gene TRBD1, 5 bases. The CDR3 extends over 15 amino acids. V lost 1 base to trimming and J lost 5 bases, with 14 bases between them. Per the germline V gene, CDR1 is SGHVS and CDR2 is FNYEAQ. In DNA, the CDR3 is TGTGCCAGCAGCTTAGTGGGGCAGGCGTTGACTGAAGCTTTCTTT. Translation gives CASSLVGQALTEAFF.

There are many counts of this clonotype. The V gene is TRBV14, the J gene TRBJ2-2; D is unresolved. Trimming removed 8 bases at V and 5 bases at J, with 12 bases between. The CDR3 is made up of 13 amino acids. The germline gives CDR1 SGHDN, CDR2 FVKESK. This CDR3 is CASQRNPTGELFF. The DNA for the CDR3 is TGTGCCAGCCAGAGGAACCCAACCGGGGAGCTGTTTTTT. Full variable domain (rest looked up from reference TRBV14 and TRBJ2-2): EAGVTQFPSHSVIEKGQTVTLRCDPISGHDNLYWYRRVMGKEIKFLLHFVKESKQDESGMPNNRFLAERTGGTYSTLKVQPAELEDSGVYFCASQRNPTGELFFGEGSRLTVL.